The TCR beta chain under discussion was sequenced for a study of blood T cell repertoires in COVID-19. Turning to the study itself: Both acute and convalescent COVID-19 samples were obtained from the United States, Italy and Spain.

Losses at the gene ends were 2 bases for V and 4 bases for J; bases not matched to a gene: 0. Germline-derived CDR1 and CDR2 are WNHNN and SYGVQD (reference sequence). The CDR3 sequence is 14 residues long. Original handling: It was from reference gene primer amplification that nucleated cell counts were estimated. Sequencing used immunoSEQ multiplex PCR; TCRdb keeps in-frame clones, though not all of them. The DNA gave D and trimming, while V, J and clone size come from that table. The sample records 65,000 to 90,000 clones, 77% being singletons. Patients in Seattle were enrolled during active infection, then followed longitudinally.

The clonotype originates from a man in his 70s with COVID-19, enrolled during active disease. The gene calls are TRBV10-1 and TRBJ1-5, with TRBD1 identical over 9 bases. Sequencing was done on a sample of peripheral blood. CDR3 loop: CASSEGTGNQPQHF. For the CDR3, the DNA is TGCGCCAGCAGTGAGGGGACAGGGAATCAGCCCCAGCATTTT.